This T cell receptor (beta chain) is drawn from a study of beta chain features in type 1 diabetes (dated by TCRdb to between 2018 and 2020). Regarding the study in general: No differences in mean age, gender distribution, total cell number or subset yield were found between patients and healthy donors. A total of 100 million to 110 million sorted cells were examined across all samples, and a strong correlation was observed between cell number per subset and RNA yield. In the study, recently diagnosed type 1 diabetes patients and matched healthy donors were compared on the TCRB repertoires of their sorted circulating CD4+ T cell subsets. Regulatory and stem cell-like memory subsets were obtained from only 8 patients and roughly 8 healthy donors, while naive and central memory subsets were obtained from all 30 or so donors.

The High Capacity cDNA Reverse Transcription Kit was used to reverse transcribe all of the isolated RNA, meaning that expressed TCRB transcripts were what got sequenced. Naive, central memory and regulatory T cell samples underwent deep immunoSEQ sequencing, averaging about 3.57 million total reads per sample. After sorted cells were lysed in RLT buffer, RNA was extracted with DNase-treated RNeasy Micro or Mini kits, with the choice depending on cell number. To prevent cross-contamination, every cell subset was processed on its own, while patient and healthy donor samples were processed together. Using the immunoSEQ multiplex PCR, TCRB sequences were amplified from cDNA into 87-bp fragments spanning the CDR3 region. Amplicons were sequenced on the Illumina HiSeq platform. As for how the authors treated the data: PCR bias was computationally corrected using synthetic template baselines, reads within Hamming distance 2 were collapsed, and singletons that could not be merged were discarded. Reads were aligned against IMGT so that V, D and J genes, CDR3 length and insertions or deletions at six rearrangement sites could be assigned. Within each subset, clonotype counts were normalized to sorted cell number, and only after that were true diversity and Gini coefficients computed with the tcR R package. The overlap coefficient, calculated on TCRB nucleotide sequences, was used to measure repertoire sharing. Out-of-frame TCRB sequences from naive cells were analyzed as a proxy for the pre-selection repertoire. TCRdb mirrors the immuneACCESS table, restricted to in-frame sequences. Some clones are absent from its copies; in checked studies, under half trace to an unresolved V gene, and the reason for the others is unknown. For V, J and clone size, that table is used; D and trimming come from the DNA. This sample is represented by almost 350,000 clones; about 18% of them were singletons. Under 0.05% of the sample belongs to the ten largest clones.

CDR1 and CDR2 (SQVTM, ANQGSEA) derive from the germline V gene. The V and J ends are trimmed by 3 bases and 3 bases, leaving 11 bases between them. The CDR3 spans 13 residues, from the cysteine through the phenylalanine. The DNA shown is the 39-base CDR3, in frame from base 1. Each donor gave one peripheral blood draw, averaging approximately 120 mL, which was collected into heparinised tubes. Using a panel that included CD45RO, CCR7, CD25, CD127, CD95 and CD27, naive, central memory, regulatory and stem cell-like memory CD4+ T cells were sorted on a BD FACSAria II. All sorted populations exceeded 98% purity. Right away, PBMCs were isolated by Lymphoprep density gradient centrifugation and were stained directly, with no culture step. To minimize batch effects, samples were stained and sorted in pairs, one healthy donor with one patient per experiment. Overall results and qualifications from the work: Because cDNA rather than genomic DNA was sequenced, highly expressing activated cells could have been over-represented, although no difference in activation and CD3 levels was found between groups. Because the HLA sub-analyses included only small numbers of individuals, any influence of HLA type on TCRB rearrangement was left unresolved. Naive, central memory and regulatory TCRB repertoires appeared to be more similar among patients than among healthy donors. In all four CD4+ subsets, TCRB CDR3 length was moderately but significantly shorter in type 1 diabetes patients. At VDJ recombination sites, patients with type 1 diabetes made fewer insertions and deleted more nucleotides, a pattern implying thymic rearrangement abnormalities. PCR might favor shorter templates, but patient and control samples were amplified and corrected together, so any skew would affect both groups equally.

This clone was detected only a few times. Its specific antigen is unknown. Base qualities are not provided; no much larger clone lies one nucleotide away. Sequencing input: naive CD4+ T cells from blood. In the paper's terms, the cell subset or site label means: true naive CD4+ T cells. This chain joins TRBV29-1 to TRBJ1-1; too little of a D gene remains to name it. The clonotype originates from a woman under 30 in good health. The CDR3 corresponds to CSVERGRDTEAFF. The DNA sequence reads TGCAGCGTTGAGCGAGGGAGAGACACTGAAGCTTTCTTT. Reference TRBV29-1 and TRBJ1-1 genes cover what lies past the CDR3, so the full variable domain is SAVISQKPSRDICQRGTSLTIQCQVDSQVTMMFWYRQQPGQSLTLIATANQGSEATYESGFVIDKFPISRPNLTFSTLTVSNMSPEDSSIYLCSVERGRDTEAFFGQGTRLTVV.